A single sample is the source of the 19 T cell receptor beta chains below, sequenced in a study of human T cells and chemical hapten exposure. Time point noted: patch test 1, 2 weeks after DPC sensitization. Described treatment: therapeutic diphenylcyclopropenone sensitization with weekly scalp DPC. TCRdb recomputed calls from the RACE reads with MiXCR, one row per CDR3 protein. The sample yields around 120,000 distinct CDR3 sequences, 9% to 13% seen once. This sample comprised whole blood, obtained in connection with sensitization to the hapten diphenylcyclopropenone (DPC). These receptors all come from a woman aged 45-59 years with alopecia areata. Some clones in this sample may be carry-over from other donors' samples.

The chain combines TRBV3-1 with TRBJ1-2; 8 bases match TRBD1. There are 16 residues in the CDR3. Trimming removed 1 base from V and 6 bases from J; junction bases left unmatched: 10. CDR1 and CDR2 from the germline V gene are LGHDT and YNNKEL (reference sequence). The CDR3 spells CASSQGATGGTHGYTF. CDR3 bases: TGTGCCAGCAGCCAAGGGGCCACAGGGGGAACGCATGGCTACACCTTC. Supplemented by reference TRBV3-1 and TRBJ1-2, the full variable domain reads DTAVSQTPKYLVTQMGNDKSIKCEQNLGHDTMYWYKQDSKKFLKIMFSYNNKELIINETVPNRFSPKSPDKAHLNLHINSLELGDSAVYFCASSQGATGGTHGYTFGSGTRLTVV.

This clonotype was counted between two and nine times. The chain recombines TRBV5-4 with TRBJ2-3; TRBD1 or TRBD2 may be the D gene (5 bases each). The CDR3 is 15 amino acids. The V gene's germline CDR1 is SGHNT and CDR2 YYREEE (reference sequence). The V end was cut by 0 bases, the J end by 6 bases, with 14 bases between. Here the CDR3 reads CASSLGDPDLDTQYF. In DNA, the CDR3 is TGTGCCAGCAGCTTGGGGGACCCCGACCTGGATACGCAGTATTTT.

Notes on this clonotype: A much larger clone is a single base away; this may be a read error. The J gene is TRBJ2-1, the V gene TRBV29-1; D ambiguous. V gave up 3 bases and J gave up 5 bases, with 2 bases separating them. From germline, CDR1 is SQVTM and CDR2 ANQGSEA. The CDR3 runs 10 residues. In DNA form, the CDR3 reads TGCAGCGTTGAGAACAATGAGCAGTTCTTC. It encodes CSVENNEQFF.

This clonotype was detected ten times or more. The chain employs TRBV28 and TRBJ1-2, with 8 bases aligning to TRBD1. The V gene end was trimmed by 4 bases and the J gene end by 5 bases; junction bases not matched to a gene: 15. Germline CDR1 and CDR2: MDHEN and SYDVKM. The CDR3 has 17 amino acids. For the CDR3, the DNA is TGTGCCAGCAGTTCAGGCGATTACAGGGGGAAGGTATATGGCTACACCTTC. Residues: CASSSGDYRGKVYGYTF.

The V and J genes are TRBV5-4 and TRBJ1-1; perhaps TRBD1 as D (5 bases). Germline values: CDR1 SGHNT, CDR2 YYREEE (reference sequence). V lost 6 bases to trimming and J lost 7 bases, with 13 bases between them. The CDR3 consists of 12 residues. This chain's CDR3 is CASNPWGNEAFF. CDR3 DNA sequence: TGTGCCAGCAACCCCTGGGGGAATGAAGCTTTCTTT.

The chain links TRBV6-2 or TRBV6-3 to TRBJ2-2; no definite D call. This CDR3 contains 12 residues. Germline assignment: CDR1 MNHEY and CDR2 SVGEGT. Trimming pared 8 bases from V and 4 bases from J, leaving 8 bases between. The CDR3 DNA sequence: TGTGCCAGCCTCCGTGGCACCGGGGAGCTGTTTTTT. Amino acid sequence: CASLRGTGELFF.

The rearrangement joins TRBV9 to TRBJ2-7; no definite D call. CDR1 is SGDLS and CDR2 is YYNGEE in the germline V gene. The CDR3 extends over 13 amino acids. Trimming stripped 4 bases from V and 1 base from J, with 9 bases between. DNA for the CDR3: TGTGCCAGCAGCACTGACATATCCTACGAGCAGTACTTC. Its protein product is CASSTDISYEQYF.

This clonotype was seen only a few times. J is TRBJ2-7 and V is TRBV5-6; 7 bases map to TRBD2. V lost 0 bases and J lost 2; bases outside the gene matches: 14. CDR1 is SGHDT and CDR2 is YYEEEE in the germline V gene. The CDR3 has 18 residues. The CDR3 loop is CASSLDPGLVVRTYEQYF. The CDR3 nucleotides read TGTGCCAGCAGCTTGGATCCAGGACTAGTAGTACGAACCTACGAGCAGTACTTC.

This clonotype was seen ten or more times. The chain links TRBV18 to TRBJ2-7; possibly TRBD1 for D (5 bases). From germline, CDR1 is KGHSH and CDR2 LQKENI. The V gene lost 0 bases and the J gene lost 5 bases, with 11 bases spanning the gap. This CDR3 region has 14 residues. The CDR3 region is CASSPPHQGNEQYF. CDR3 coding DNA: TGTGCCAGCTCACCACCCCATCAGGGCAACGAGCAGTACTTC.

As concerns this clonotype: This sequence may be a read error, since a much larger clone differs from it by one base. This rearrangement joins TRBV10-2 to TRBJ1-6; tentatively, D is TRBD1 (5 bases). Trimming shortened V by 2 bases and J by 10 bases, and 15 bases separated the two germline ends. This CDR3 region has 15 residues. Per the germline V gene, CDR1 is WSHSY and CDR2 is SAAADI. DNA for the CDR3: TGCGCCAGCAGTGAGGGCGGTACAGGCGGATCACCCCTCCACTTT. Translated, it gives CASSEGGTGGSPLHF.

This clonotype was detected ten times or more. The CDR3 nucleotides are TGTGCCAGCAGCTTACCTTTTGCTAGCGGCAATGAGCAGTTCTTC. Translation gives CASSLPFASGNEQFF. This chain uses TRBV7-8 with TRBJ2-1, with 7 bases aligning to TRBD2. CDR3 length: 15 amino acids. Germline V gene data show CDR1 as SGHVS and CDR2 as FQNEAQ. V trimming: 2 bases; J trimming: 6 bases; junction bases outside the gene matches: 7.

This clonotype has ten or more counts. The chain carries TRBV5-1 and TRBJ2-7; 8 nucleotides align to TRBD1. The V and J ends lost 1 base and 2 bases, in that order; junction bases with no gene match: 2. This CDR3 is 14 amino acids long. CDR1 SGHRS and CDR2 YFSETQ come from the germline V gene. As DNA, the CDR3 is TGCGCCAGCAGCTTGACACAGGGGGCCTACGAGCAGTACTTC. Protein sequence: CASSLTQGAYEQYF.

V is TRBV9 and J is TRBJ2-2; the match to TRBD1 covers 7 bases. The CDR3 runs 17 residues. The ends lost 4 bases at V and 1 base at J; junction bases unmatched: 10. CDR1 and CDR2 (germline): SGDLS, YYNGEE. This CDR3 is CASSPRPGTENTGELFF. The CDR3 DNA reads TGTGCCAGCAGCCCCCGCCCCGGGACAGAGAACACCGGGGAGCTGTTTTTT. The full variable domain, in which reference TRBV9 and TRBJ2-2 provide the parts outside the CDR3, is DSGVTQTPKHLITATGQRVTLRCSPRSGDLSVYWYQQSLDQGLQFLIQYYNGEERAKGNILERFSAQQFPDLHSELNLSSLELGDSALYFCASSPRPGTENTGELFFGEGSRLTVL.

The table lists this clonotype with many counts. The chain has TRBV6-2 or TRBV6-3 and TRBJ2-1; 7 nucleotides agree with TRBD1. CDR3 length: 15 amino acids. The V gene end was trimmed by 6 bases and the J gene end by 2 bases; junction bases not matched to a gene: 7. Looked up from germline, CDR1 is MNHEY and CDR2 is SVGEGT. CDR3 region: CASRGQTVTYNEQFF. The DNA of the CDR3 is TGTGCCAGCAGGGGACAGACCGTAACCTACAATGAGCAGTTCTTC.

This clonotype turned up a few times. The chain is built from TRBV12-3 or TRBV12-4 and TRBJ1-6, with D perhaps TRBD1 (6 bases). V lost 6 bases to trimming and J lost 6 bases, with 15 bases between them. The CDR3 is 15 residues long. CDR3 protein: CASSSADSTNSPLHF. The CDR3 DNA is TGTGCCAGCAGCTCCGCGGACAGTACTAATTCACCCCTCCACTTT.

This clonotype was picked up many times. The genes are TRBV7-2 and TRBJ2-7; D is unclear. Per germline, CDR1 SGHTA and CDR2 FQGNSA. Trimming took 1 base from V and 3 from J, leaving 13 bases between them. The CDR3 length is 15 residues. CDR3 sequence reads: CASSLGPATYYEQYF. The CDR3 DNA sequence: TGTGCCAGCAGCTTAGGACCGGCGACCTACTACGAGCAGTACTTC.

This clonotype was seen ten or more times. V gene TRBV6-6 combines with J gene TRBJ1-2, with no clear D. The V end was cut by 0 bases, the J end by 4 bases, with 9 bases between. CDR1 is MNHNY, CDR2 SVGAGI, per germline (reference sequence). CDR3 size: 14 residues. Here the CDR3 DNA reads TGTGCCAGCAGTTACTCGGAAGGAGTCTATGGCTACACCTTC. Translation gives CASSYSEGVYGYTF.

This clonotype was counted a few times. V usage is TRBV11-2 and J usage is TRBJ2-1; D is ambiguous. Germline assignment: CDR1 SGHAT and CDR2 FQNNGV. The CDR3 is 14 amino acids. The V and J ends lost 4 bases and 6 bases respectively, with 13 bases between them. CDR3 region: CASSSPQDGNEQFF. The CDR3 bases are TGTGCCAGCAGCTCGCCCCAGGATGGCAATGAGCAGTTCTTC.

This clonotype has ten or more counts. The CDR3 loop is CASSQDGGNRGGYTF. CDR3 bases: TGCGCCAGCAGCCAAGATGGGGGAAATAGAGGTGGCTACACCTTC. This rearrangement joins TRBV4-3 to TRBJ1-2; weak D call: TRBD1 (5 bases). CDR1 LGHNA and CDR2 YSLEER come from the germline V gene. Between the trimmed V and J ends, which lost 0 bases and 7 bases, there was a span of 15 bases. This CDR3 spans 15 amino acids.